These 24 T cell receptor beta chains share one sample of origin, sequenced in a study of blood T cell repertoires in COVID-19. Here immunoSEQ multiplex PCR was the method, and the copy in TCRdb shows in-frame clones only, minus some. The repertoire holds 95,000 to 150,000 clones, with 75% to 90% as singletons. The sequenced sample consisted of peripheral blood. Receptors originate from a man in his 70s with active or convalescent COVID-19.

This chain links TRBV2 with TRBJ2-3; no definite D call. Germline V gene lookup returns CDR1 SNHLY and CDR2 FYNNEI. CDR3 length equals 14 residues. V lost 7 bases, J lost 2 bases, and 13 bases lay in between. Here the CDR3 reads CASNNLAHTDTQYF. CDR3 sequence (DNA): TGTGCCAGCAACAATTTGGCACACACAGATACGCAGTATTTT.

The chain links TRBV3-1 (or the pseudogene TRBV3-2) to TRBJ1-1, with 8 bases aligning to TRBD1. This CDR3 region has 14 residues. The V and J ends lost 1 base and 11 bases, in that order; junction bases with no gene match: 9. CDR1 LGHDT and CDR2 YNNKEL come from the germline V gene (reference sequence). The chain's CDR3 is CASSQGTGSPRAFF. The DNA for the CDR3 is TGTGCCAGCAGCCAAGGGACAGGGTCGCCTAGGGCTTTCTTT.

V is TRBV18 and J is TRBJ2-2; no reliable D call. This CDR3 has 12 amino acids. With 5 bases removed from V and 5 bases from J, the gap between germline ends came to 6 bases. In germline, CDR1 is KGHSH, CDR2 LQKENI. The CDR3 DNA reads as TGTGCCAGCTCAGTACGGACCGGGGAGCTGTTTTTT. Protein sequence: CASSVRTGELFF. The full variable domain, in which reference TRBV18 and TRBJ2-2 provide the parts outside the CDR3, is NAGVMQNPRHLVRRRGQEARLRCSPMKGHSHVYWYRQLPEEGLKFMVYLQKENIIDESGMPKERFSAEFPKEGPSILRIQQVVRGDSAAYFCASSVRTGELFFGEGSRLTVL.

V is TRBV3-1 (or the pseudogene TRBV3-2) and J is TRBJ2-7; no clear D gene. The V and J ends lost 1 base and 6 bases respectively, with 10 bases between them. Germline-derived CDR1 and CDR2 are LGHDT and YNNKEL (reference sequence). CDR3 length: 13 amino acids. CDR3 protein: CASSQVLASEQYF. CDR3 in DNA: TGTGCCAGCAGCCAAGTTCTGGCTTCCGAGCAGTACTTC.

About this clone itself: A read error may account for a junction end that differs from germline. The chain has TRBV7-9 and TRBJ1-4, with 7 bases lining up with TRBD1. CDR1 is SEHNR, CDR2 FQNEAQ, per germline (reference sequence). The CDR3 runs to 11 residues. The CDR3 spells CASSLEDRKVF. CDR3 in DNA: TGTGCCAGCAGCTTAGAGGACAGGAAGGTTTTT.

The CDR3: CAISERQGPYEQYF. The DNA for the CDR3 is TGTGCCATCAGTGAGCGACAGGGACCCTACGAGCAGTACTTC. This chain uses TRBV10-3 with TRBJ2-7; TRBD1 matches 7 bases. This CDR3 contains 14 residues. V shed 2 bases and J 2 bases; nucleotides not matched to a gene: 3. Germline V gene lookup returns CDR1 ENHRY and CDR2 SYGVKD.

V is TRBV25-1 and J is TRBJ1-6; D gene uncertain. This CDR3 spans 16 amino acids. Trimming took 3 bases from V and 3 from J, leaving 12 bases between them. The germline V gene has CDR1 MGHDK and CDR2 SYGVNS. CDR3 in amino acids: CASSDLRVGYNSPLHF. Here the CDR3 DNA reads TGTGCCAGCAGTGATCTACGGGTCGGCTATAATTCACCCCTCCACTTT.

The chain joins TRBV2 to TRBJ2-7; maybe TRBD1 (6 bases). Germline lookup yields CDR1 SNHLY and CDR2 FYNNEI. V was cut by 3 bases and J by 7 bases, with 16 bases left in between. The CDR3 is made up of 14 amino acids. This CDR3 reads CASSDGGHLEEQYF. CDR3 nucleotide sequence: TGTGCCAGCAGTGATGGGGGACATCTGGAGGAGCAGTACTTC.

This clone showed up just once. CDR3 nucleotide sequence: TGCAGCGTTGAGGCGGGGTCACCCTACGAGCAGTACTTC. It translates to CSVEAGSPYEQYF. This chain uses TRBV29-1 with TRBJ2-7; D is perhaps TRBD2 (6 bases). The V end lost 3 bases, the J end lost 2 bases, and 11 bases lay between the germline ends. The CDR3 is 13 residues long. Per germline, CDR1 SQVTM and CDR2 ANQGSEA.

The V and J genes are TRBV4-2 and TRBJ2-7, with D maybe TRBD1 (6 bases). Germline CDR1 is LGHNA and CDR2 is YNFKEQ. The CDR3 loop spans 17 amino acids. The V end lost 1 base, the J end lost 0 bases, and 16 bases lay between the germline ends. The CDR3 region has the DNA TGTGCCAGCAGCCAAGGCCGTAACAGGGTTAGCTCCTACGAGCAGTACTTC. Protein product: CASSQGRNRVSSYEQYF.

The chain is built from TRBV28 and TRBJ2-1, with TRBD2 matching over 11 bases. The CDR3 extends over 15 amino acids. CDR1 MDHEN and CDR2 SYDVKM come from the germline V gene. Trimming at V came to 6 bases and at J to 2 bases, leaving 3 bases not matched to a gene. CDR3 in amino acids: CASSTSGGPYNEQFF. As DNA, the CDR3 is TGTGCCAGCAGCACTAGCGGGGGACCCTACAATGAGCAGTTCTTC.

The gene calls are TRBV7-9 and TRBJ2-1, with 14 bases identical to TRBD2. The CDR3 runs 16 residues. Germline loops: CDR1 SEHNR, CDR2 FQNEAQ (reference sequence). Trimming took 5 bases from V and 9 from J; bases not matched to a gene: 9. CDR3 bases: TGTGCCAGCAGCCCGGGGACTAGCGGGAGCATAGGTGAGCAGTTCTTC. Protein product: CASSPGTSGSIGEQFF.

This clone was recorded only once. The J gene is TRBJ2-7, the V gene TRBV28; TRBD2 aligns across 10 bases. The length of the CDR3 is 16 residues. The V gene's germline CDR1 is MDHEN and CDR2 SYDVKM. The V segment lost 3 bases and the J segment 4 bases; nucleotides outside the gene matches: 9. As DNA, the CDR3 is TGTGCCAGCAGTTTGGCGCTAGCGGGAGTCAAATACGAGCAGTACTTC. As protein: CASSLALAGVKYEQYF.

CDR3 nucleotides: TGTGCCAGCAGTTTTACCCCAGCGGGAGTGGCCTTCGAGCAGTACTTC. This encodes CASSFTPAGVAFEQYF. The rearrangement uses TRBV28 and TRBJ2-7; 8 bases map to TRBD2. Germline CDR1 is MDHEN and CDR2 is SYDVKM. The J segment lost 6 bases and the V segment lost 3 bases, leaving 13 bases of the junction unmatched. The CDR3 has 16 amino acids.

The chain carries TRBV5-6 and TRBJ1-1; 10 bases agree with TRBD1. The CDR3 is 16 residues long. V gave up 7 bases and J gave up 4 bases; unmatched junction bases: 13. CDR1 is SGHDT, CDR2 YYEEEE, per germline. For the CDR3, the DNA is TGTGCCAGCCTTACAGGGGGACAGGGGTATTTCACTGAAGCTTTCTTT. It translates to CASLTGGQGYFTEAFF.

This sequence joins TRBV7-9 and TRBJ1-2; D ambiguous. This CDR3 contains 13 residues. The V gene's germline CDR1 is SEHNR and CDR2 FQNEAQ (reference sequence). Trimming shortened V by 3 bases and J by 4 bases, and 9 bases separated the two germline ends. The CDR3 spells CASSLLEGYGYTF. CDR3 DNA: TGTGCCAGCAGCTTGTTGGAGGGCTATGGCTACACCTTC.

The rearrangement links TRBV10-3 to TRBJ2-2; 9 bases line up with TRBD1. The CDR3 runs 18 residues. CDR1 is ENHRY and CDR2 is SYGVKD in the germline V gene. V shed 3 bases, J shed 0 bases, and the junction held 8 bases outside the gene matches. The CDR3 DNA is TGTGCCATCAGTGATAGTCCCGGGACAGGGACGAACACCGGGGAGCTGTTTTTT. As protein: CAISDSPGTGTNTGELFF.

The chain combines TRBV28 with TRBJ2-7; D gene uncertain. Germline values: CDR1 MDHEN, CDR2 SYDVKM. The ends were cut back, 9 bases at V and 2 bases at J, with 8 bases in the middle. The CDR3 is 11 residues long. CDR3 DNA: TGTGCCAGTGGCCCAGCCTACGAGCAGTACTTC. Protein product: CASGPAYEQYF.

This clone is a singleton in its sample. The chain is built from TRBV5-6 and TRBJ2-7; unclear D gene. Germline V gives CDR1 SGHDT, CDR2 YYEEEE. This CDR3 has 16 residues. With 1 base removed from V and 1 base from J, the gap between germline ends came to 15 bases. The CDR3 sequence is CASSLFVVAQSYEQYF. In DNA, the CDR3 is TGTGCCAGCAGCTTGTTCGTCGTAGCACAATCCTACGAGCAGTACTTC. Variable domain in full (rest from reference TRBV5-6 and TRBJ2-7): DAGVTQSPTHLIKTRGQQVTLRCSPKSGHDTVSWYQQALGQGPQFIFQYYEEEERQRGNFPDRFSGHQFPNYSSELNVNALLLGDSALYLCASSLFVVAQSYEQYFGPGTRLTVT.

The genes are TRBV6-5 and TRBJ1-6, with 9 bases that match TRBD1. Germline V gene sequence: CDR1 MNHEY, CDR2 SVGAGI. The CDR3 extends over 15 amino acids. With V trimmed by 2 bases and J by 10 bases, 6 bases remained unmatched. CDR3 sequence: CASSYQGQGGSPLHF. The CDR3 nucleotides read TGTGCCAGCAGTTACCAGGGACAGGGAGGCTCACCCCTCCACTTT.

This clone was seen more than once but under ten times. The V and J genes are TRBV4-2 and TRBJ2-5; TRBD2 is a possible D gene (6 bases). CDR3 size: 16 residues. Germline V CDR1 and CDR2: LGHNA, YNFKEQ. V lost 2 bases and J lost 2, with 15 bases in between. The CDR3 here is CASSQLGLRWQETQYF. The CDR3 region has the DNA TGTGCCAGCAGCCAACTCGGACTACGGTGGCAAGAGACCCAGTACTTC.

This clone was seen ten or more times. At one end the junction does not follow the germline gene, possibly because of a read error. The gene calls are TRBV15 and TRBJ2-1; TRBD1 aligns across 8 bases. The germline gives CDR1 LNHNV, CDR2 YYDKDF (reference sequence). The CDR3 totals 13 residues. The CDR3: CATSPSGGAGEVF. The CDR3 bases are TGTGCCACCAGCCCTTCAGGGGGCGCCGGGGAAGTCTTC.

This chain connects TRBV19 to TRBJ1-1; the match to TRBD1 covers 7 bases. The germline gives CDR1 LNHDA, CDR2 SQIVND (reference sequence). CDR3 length: 15 residues. The junction had 6 bases not matched to a gene; V was cut back by 4 bases and J by 1 base. In nucleotides, the CDR3 is TGTGCCAGTAGTACGAGACAGGGATGGAACACTGAAGCTTTCTTT. Translated, it gives CASSTRQGWNTEAFF. The full variable domain, completed using reference TRBV19 and TRBJ1-1, is DGGITQSPKYLFRKEGQNVTLSCEQNLNHDAMYWYRQDPGQGLRLIYYSQIVNDFQKGDIAEGYSVSREKKESFPLTVTSAQKNPTAFYLCASSTRQGWNTEAFFGQGTRLTVV.

This chain connects TRBV4-1 to TRBJ2-1; D is possibly TRBD2 (5 bases). Looked up from germline, CDR1 is MGHRA and CDR2 is YSYEKL. With 3 bases removed from V and 0 bases from J, the gap between germline ends came to 15 bases. The CDR3 length is 17 residues. CDR3 in amino acids: CASSHRKLGSSYNEQFF. In nucleotides, the CDR3 is TGCGCCAGCAGCCACCGTAAACTAGGGTCCTCCTACAATGAGCAGTTCTTC.